This T cell receptor beta chain was captured by sequencing in a study of blood T cell repertoires in COVID-19. Authors' methods: Researchers report that nucleated cell counts were estimated from reference gene primer amplification. Some clones are missing from TCRdb's copy, which holds only in-frame ones; the method was immunoSEQ multiplex PCR. D and trimming were read from the DNA, whereas the V and J calls and clone size are those reported in that table. The table lists tens of thousands of clones, approximately 80% of them singletons. This CDR3 is 15 amino acids long. Per the germline V gene, CDR1 is SGHDN and CDR2 is FVKESK. Trimming removed 3 bases from V and 2 bases from J; junction bases left unmatched: 4.

The origin of this receptor is a man of 80 years or more with acute or convalescent COVID-19. The chain uses TRBV14 and TRBJ2-7, with 10 bases identical to TRBD1. What was sequenced was peripheral blood. CDR3 DNA sequence: TGTGCCAGCAGCCACTGGACAGGGGGGACCTACGAGCAGTACTTC. It yields the protein CASSHWTGGTYEQYF.